These 21 T cell receptor beta chains share one sample of origin, sequenced in a study of identifying expanded T cells in peripheral blood. Assay used: immunoSEQ multiplex PCR; TCRdb lists only in-frame clones, some missing. The sample includes some 76,000 clones, 75% to 90% of them seen just once. Sequenced sample: blood. The receptors stem from a person aged 18-69 years in good health.

This sequence joins TRBV7-6 and TRBJ2-3; D not certain. The length of the CDR3 is 14 residues. Germline assignment: CDR1 SGHVS and CDR2 FNYEAQ. V was trimmed by 5 bases and J by 0 bases, leaving 9 bases between them. The CDR3 is CASSPEASTDTQYF. CDR3 nucleotides: TGTGCCAGCAGCCCAGAAGCTAGCACAGATACGCAGTATTTT.

This clone was found once. The CDR3 region is CASSPEDGGRELFF. The CDR3 DNA follows: TGTGCCAGCTCACCAGAGGACGGAGGTCGGGAGCTGTTTTTT. The J gene is TRBJ2-2, the V gene TRBV18, with TRBD2 as a possible D gene (5 bases). Germline CDR1 reads KGHSH; CDR2 reads LQKENI. V shed 2 bases and J shed 9 bases, with 13 bases lying between them. This CDR3 is built from 14 residues.

CDR3 coding DNA: TGTGCCAGCAGACCGGGACTAGCGGGAGGGAAGTCGTCCTACGAGCAGTACTTC. Protein sequence: CASRPGLAGGKSSYEQYF. This chain joins TRBV28 and TRBJ2-7; 16 bases are shared with TRBD2. Looked up from germline, CDR1 is MDHEN and CDR2 is SYDVKM. The J segment lost 1 base and the V segment lost 6 bases, leaving 9 bases of the junction unmatched. The CDR3 is 18 residues long.

The chain couples TRBV10-3 to TRBJ2-3; 8 nucleotides agree with TRBD1. The CDR3 is 14 amino acids. The J segment lost 1 base and the V segment lost 6 bases, leaving 3 bases of the junction unmatched. Looked up from germline, CDR1 is ENHRY and CDR2 is SYGVKD. The CDR3 DNA reads TGTGCCATCAGGCAGGGGGCCGGCACAGATACGCAGTATTTT. Its protein product is CAIRQGAGTDTQYF.

J is TRBJ2-7 and V is TRBV4-3, with TRBD2 matching over 7 bases. There are 13 residues in the CDR3. With V trimmed by 4 bases and J by 6 bases, 6 bases remained unmatched. In germline, CDR1 is LGHNA, CDR2 YSLEER. The DNA of the CDR3 is TGCGCCAGCAGCCGCGGGACTAAAGGCGAGCAGTACTTC. The encoded protein is CASSRGTKGEQYF.

The J gene is TRBJ2-4, the V gene TRBV7-9, with D perhaps TRBD1 or TRBD2 (6 bases each). Per germline, CDR1 SEHNR and CDR2 FQNEAQ (reference sequence). The length of the CDR3 is 14 residues. The V and J ends lost 0 bases and 7 bases respectively, with 10 bases between them. The CDR3 loop reads CASSLAVGGNIQYF. The CDR3 coding sequence is TGTGCCAGCAGCTTAGCGGTAGGGGGGAACATTCAGTACTTC.

The sample holds one count of this clone. The chain employs TRBV6-1 and TRBJ1-2; 8 bases fit TRBD1. The V and J ends lost 4 bases and 7 bases, in that order; junction bases with no gene match: 5. The CDR3 has 13 amino acids. The germline V gene encodes CDR1 MNHNS and CDR2 SASEGT. CDR3 coding DNA: TGTGCCAGCAGTGGAAAGACAGGGGCTGGCTACACCTTC. Protein: CASSGKTGAGYTF.

The genes are TRBV10-2 and TRBJ2-7; 11 nucleotides line up with TRBD2. The length of the CDR3 is 12 residues. Per the germline V gene, CDR1 is WSHSY and CDR2 is SAAADI. The J segment lost 5 bases and the V segment lost 11 bases, leaving 5 bases of the junction unmatched. The CDR3 bases are TGCGCCGTCCTAGCGGGGGGAAACGAGCAGTACTTC. Its protein is CAVLAGGNEQYF.

The CDR3 nucleotides are TGTGCCAGCAGTGAGTGGCAGGCGCCCTTAGTACAAGAGACCCAGTACTTC. Residues: CASSEWQAPLVQETQYF. The chain couples TRBV6-1 to TRBJ2-5, with unresolved D. From germline, CDR1 is MNHNS and CDR2 SASEGT. The CDR3 has 17 amino acids. Trimming took off 3 bases at V and 2 bases at J, with 19 bases between the two ends.

The rearrangement links TRBV5-1 to TRBJ2-3, with D unclear. V was trimmed by 3 bases and J by 2 bases, leaving 7 bases between them. Germline V CDR1 and CDR2: SGHRS, YFSETQ. This CDR3 comprises 13 residues. CDR3 in DNA: TGCGCCAGCAGCTCCAGGCTCACAGATACGCAGTATTTT. Amino acids: CASSSRLTDTQYF.

The chain carries TRBV5-5 and TRBJ2-3; D is possibly TRBD2 (6 bases). The V and J ends lost 1 base and 5 bases respectively, with 14 bases between them. The germline V gene has CDR1 SGHKS and CDR2 YYEKEE (reference sequence). The CDR3 contains 15 residues. Here the CDR3 DNA reads TGTGCCAGCAGCTTGTTGGGAGGCCGGGGAGATACGCAGTATTTT. It encodes CASSLLGGRGDTQYF.

The gene calls are TRBV5-1 and TRBJ2-5; D is ambiguous. Trimming removed 0 bases from V and 1 base from J, with 4 bases in between. Germline values: CDR1 SGHRS, CDR2 YFSETQ. The CDR3 has 13 residues. CDR3 nucleotides: TGCGCCAGCAGCTTGGGGGCCCAAGAGACCCAGTACTTC. Translated: CASSLGAQETQYF.

The rearrangement joins TRBV9 to TRBJ2-3, with 7 positions matching TRBD1. Looked up from germline, CDR1 is SGDLS and CDR2 is YYNGEE. The CDR3 spans 18 residues. With V trimmed by 0 bases and J by 1 base, 11 bases remained unmatched. CDR3 in amino acids: CASSVGPGQHQRTDTQYF. CDR3 coding DNA: TGTGCCAGCAGCGTAGGCCCGGGACAGCACCAACGCACAGATACGCAGTATTTT.

The chain uses TRBV7-8 and TRBJ2-3; the D is unclear. Germline V gives CDR1 SGHVS, CDR2 FQNEAQ. V dropped 1 base and J dropped 6 bases, with 5 bases sitting between them. The CDR3 is 12 residues long. CDR3 residues: CASSLVGDTQYF. The CDR3 bases are TGTGCCAGCAGCTTAGTCGGGGATACGCAGTATTTT.

This chain uses TRBV7-9 with TRBJ2-7, with 7 positions matching TRBD2. The CDR3 length is 14 residues. V was pared by 2 bases and J by 8 bases, with 9 bases of the junction left unmatched. The germline V gene encodes CDR1 SEHNR and CDR2 FQNEAQ (reference sequence). As DNA, the CDR3 is TGTGCCAGCAGCTTAAAACGGGACTACGAGCAGCAGTACTTC. It codes for CASSLKRDYEQQYF.

This clone was found once. The V and J genes are TRBV13 and TRBJ2-4; 9 bases agree with TRBD1. Germline V CDR1 and CDR2: PRHDT, FYEKMQ (reference sequence). The CDR3 runs 17 residues. V shed 5 bases and J 3 bases; nucleotides not matched to a gene: 11. DNA for the CDR3: TGTGCCAGCAGCCCGCAAGGGCCGACAGGGGGCAAAAACATTCAGTACTTC. Its translation is CASSPQGPTGGKNIQYF.

V is TRBV5-6 and J is TRBJ1-1; possible D gene TRBD1, 6 bases. The CDR3 totals 17 residues. Germline CDR1 is SGHDT and CDR2 is YYEEEE. V lost 1 base, J lost 3 bases, and 19 bases lay in between. This chain's CDR3 is CASSLRQGIFRDTEAFF. The CDR3 coding sequence is TGTGCCAGCAGCTTGCGCCAGGGGATATTTCGGGACACTGAAGCTTTCTTT.

The J gene is TRBJ1-5, the V gene TRBV2; D unclear. Germline V CDR1 and CDR2: SNHLY, FYNNEI. V was shortened by 6 bases and J by 9 bases, with 12 bases between the two germline ends. The CDR3 is made up of 12 amino acids. The CDR3, as DNA: TGTGCCAGCAGAGGGTCGGGTCGGCCCCAGCATTTT. Encoded protein: CASRGSGRPQHF.

The chain recombines TRBV5-1 with TRBJ2-5; either TRBD1 or TRBD2 may fit D (6 bases each). Trimming pared 0 bases from V and 2 bases from J, leaving 14 bases between. The CDR3 sequence is 16 residues long. Germline V gives CDR1 SGHRS, CDR2 YFSETQ. CDR3 residues: CASSLAGAGTQETQYF. CDR3 in DNA: TGCGCCAGCAGCTTGGCGGGGGCTGGGACACAAGAGACCCAGTACTTC.

This chain joins TRBV2 and TRBJ2-1, with TRBD1 matching 9 bases. Looked up from germline, CDR1 is SNHLY and CDR2 is FYNNEI. Unmatched junction bases numbered 5, after V lost 6 bases and J lost 8 bases. The CDR3 spans 13 residues. The CDR3 DNA sequence: TGTGCCAGCAGCACGGACAGGGGCGATGAGCAGTTCTTC. Residues: CASSTDRGDEQFF.

The rearrangement joins TRBV7-9 to TRBJ2-5, with 7 bases fitting TRBD2. V shed 3 bases, J shed 5 bases, and the junction held 9 bases outside the gene matches. CDR1 and CDR2 from the germline V gene are SEHNR and FQNEAQ (reference sequence). The CDR3 consists of 15 residues. This chain's CDR3 is CASSFGRRIGETQYF. CDR3 nucleotides: TGTGCCAGCAGCTTCGGGAGGAGGATAGGGGAGACCCAGTACTTC. The entire variable domain, with the rest obtained from reference TRBV7-9 and TRBJ2-5, is as follows: DTGVSQNPRHKITKRGQNVTFRCDPISEHNRLYWYRQTLGQGPEFLTYFQNEAQLEKSRLLSDRFSAERPKGSFSTLEIQRTEQGDSAMYLCASSFGRRIGETQYFGPGTRLLVL.